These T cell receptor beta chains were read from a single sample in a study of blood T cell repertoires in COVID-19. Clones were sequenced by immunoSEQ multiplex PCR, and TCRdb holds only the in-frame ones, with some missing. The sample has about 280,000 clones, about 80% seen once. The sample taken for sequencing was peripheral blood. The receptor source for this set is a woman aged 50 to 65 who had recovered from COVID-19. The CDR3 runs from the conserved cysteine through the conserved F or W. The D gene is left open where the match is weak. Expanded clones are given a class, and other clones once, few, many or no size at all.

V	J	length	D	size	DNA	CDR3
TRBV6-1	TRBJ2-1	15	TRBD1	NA	TGTGCCAGCAGCGAAGGGGACAGTCCGTACAATGAGCAGTTCTTC	CASSEGDSPYNEQFF
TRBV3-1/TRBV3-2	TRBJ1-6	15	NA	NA	TGTGCCAGCAGCCAGAGGAGCTCCTATAATTCACCCCTCCACTTT	CASSQRSSYNSPLHF
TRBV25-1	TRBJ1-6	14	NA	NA	TGTGCCAGCGGTTCGACAGGACCCCGTTCACCCCTCCACTTT	CASGSTGPRSPLHF
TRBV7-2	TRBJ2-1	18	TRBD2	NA	TGTGCCAGCAAGGGGGGAGCGGGAGGCCACCCAGTGGGGGATGAGCAGTTCTTC	CASKGGAGGHPVGDEQFF
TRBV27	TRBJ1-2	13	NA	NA	TGTGCCAGCAGTCTTCAGGGGAAATATGGCTACACCTTC	CASSLQGKYGYTF
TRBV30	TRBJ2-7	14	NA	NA	TGTGCCTGGAGTGTCTCGGACAGACCCTACGAGCAGTACTTC	CAWSVSDRPYEQYF
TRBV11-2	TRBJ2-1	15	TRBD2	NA	TGTGCCAGCAGCTTAGGGCTAGCGGGGGGGCTTGAGCAGTTCTTC	CASSLGLAGGLEQFF
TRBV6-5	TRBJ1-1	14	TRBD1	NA	TGTGCCAGCAGTATCCGACAGGGGGACACTGAAGCTTTCTTT	CASSIRQGDTEAFF
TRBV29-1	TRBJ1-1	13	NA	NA	TGCAGCGCCAGATCGGGGGGTAACACTGAAGCTTTCTTT	CSARSGGNTEAFF
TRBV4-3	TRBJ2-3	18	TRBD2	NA	TGCGCCAGCAGCCAGGGAAGGGTCTGGGGACTAGGGACAGATACGCAGTATTTT	CASSQGRVWGLGTDTQYF
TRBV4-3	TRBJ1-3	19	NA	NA	TGCGCCAGCAGCCAAGATTCTTGGGCAGCATCTTCCTCTGGAAACACCATATATTTT	CASSQDSWAASSSGNTIYF
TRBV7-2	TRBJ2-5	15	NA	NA	TGTGCCAGCAGCTTAGGCCCTAGCCCACCTGAGACCCAGTACTTC	CASSLGPSPPETQYF
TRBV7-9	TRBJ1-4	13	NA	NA	TGTGCCAGCAGCGGAACAGGGAATGAAAAACTGTTTTTT	CASSGTGNEKLFF
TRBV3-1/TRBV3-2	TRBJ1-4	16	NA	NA	TGTGCCAGCAGCCAAGTCGTCGGCAGGGGCATGGGAAAACTGTTTTTT	CASSQVVGRGMGKLFF
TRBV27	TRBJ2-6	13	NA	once	TGTGCCAGCAGTTTAAACGGGGTCAACGTCCTGACTTTC	CASSLNGVNVLTF
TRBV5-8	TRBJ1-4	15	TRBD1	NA	TGTGCCAGCAGCTCTGGAACAGGGGGTGACGAAAAACTGTTTTTT	CASSSGTGGDEKLFF
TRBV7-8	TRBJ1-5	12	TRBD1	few	TGTGCCAGCAGCCGGACAGGGTGGGCCCAGCATTTT	CASSRTGWAQHF
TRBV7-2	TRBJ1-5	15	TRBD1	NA	TGTGCCAGCAGCTCGGGACAGGGAGTCGGTCAGCCCCAGCATTTT	CASSSGQGVGQPQHF
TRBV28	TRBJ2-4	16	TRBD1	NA	TGTGCCAGCAGACCTTACCTTCAGGGGGCGCGAAACATTCAGTACTTC	CASRPYLQGARNIQYF
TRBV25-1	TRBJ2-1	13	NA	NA	TGTGCCAGCAGTGAATACGGAGGGAGTGAGCAGTTCTTC	CASSEYGGSEQFF
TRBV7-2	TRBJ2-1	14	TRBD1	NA	TGTGCCAGCAGCTCTCGGACAGGGGGCTATGAGCAGTTCTTC	CASSSRTGGYEQFF
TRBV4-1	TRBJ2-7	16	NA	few	TGCGCCAGCAGCCGTCGATTCGCAGAAATACCCTACGAGCAGTACTTC	CASSRRFAEIPYEQYF
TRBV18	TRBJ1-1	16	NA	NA	TGTGCCAGCTCACCACCTGGAGGACGACGGAACACTGAAGCTTTCTTT	CASSPPGGRRNTEAFF
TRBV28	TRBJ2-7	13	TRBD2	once	TGTGCCACTCGGGGGGAGCGGGTTGCCGAGCAGTACTTC	CATRGERVAEQYF
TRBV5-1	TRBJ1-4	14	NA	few	TGCGCCAGCGCGGGGGGACGGGAAAATGAAAAACTGTTTTTT	CASAGGRENEKLFF
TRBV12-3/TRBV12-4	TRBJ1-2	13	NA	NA	TGTGCCAGCAGGAATGGGGGCAGCTATGGCTACACCTTC	CASRNGGSYGYTF
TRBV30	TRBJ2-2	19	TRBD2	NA	TGTGCCTGGAGAACGGGACTAGCGGGGGGCCGGGGGAACACCGGGGAGCTGTTTTTT	CAWRTGLAGGRGNTGELFF
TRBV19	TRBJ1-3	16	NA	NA	TGTGCCAGTAGTATAGTACCAGGAATCTCTGGAAACACCATATATTTT	CASSIVPGISGNTIYF
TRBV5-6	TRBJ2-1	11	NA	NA	TGTGCCAGCAGCTTCGAGGATGAGCAGTTCTTC	CASSFEDEQFF
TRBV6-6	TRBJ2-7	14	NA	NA	TGTGCCAGCAGCCCCGTGGGGGGGCTAGGGGAGCAGTACTTC	CASSPVGGLGEQYF
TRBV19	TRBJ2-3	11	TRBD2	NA	TGTGCCAGCCGAGCGGGAAGGACGCAGTATTTT	CASRAGRTQYF
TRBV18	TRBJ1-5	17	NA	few	TGTGCCAGCTCACCCAACTCAGGAGGGACGGGGTATCAGCCCCAGCATTTT	CASSPNSGGTGYQPQHF
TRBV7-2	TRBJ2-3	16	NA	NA	TGTGCCAGCAGCCCTAACGCCCGCGGGAACACAGATACGCAGTATTTT	CASSPNARGNTDTQYF
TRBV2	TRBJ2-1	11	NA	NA	TGTGCCAGCAGTGTCTCGAATGAGCAGTTCTTC	CASSVSNEQFF
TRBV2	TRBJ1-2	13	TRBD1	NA	TGTGCCAGCCATTGGACAGGGTTGGTTGGCTACACCTTC	CASHWTGLVGYTF
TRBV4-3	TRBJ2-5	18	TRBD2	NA	TGCGCCAGCAGCCAGGAATGGCTAGCGGGGGGGGGTCAAGAGACCCAGTACTTC	CASSQEWLAGGGQETQYF
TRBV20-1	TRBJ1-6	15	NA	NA	TGCAGTGCTAGTCCGCAGGGGCCGAGTAATTCACCCCTCCACTTT	CSASPQGPSNSPLHF
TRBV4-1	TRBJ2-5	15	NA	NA	TGCGCCAGCAGCCAAGAGGCAGGTTTAGTCCAGACCCAGTACTTC	CASSQEAGLVQTQYF
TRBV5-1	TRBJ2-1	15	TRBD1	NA	TGCGCCAGCAGCCTCCGGGACAGGTCCTACAATGAGCAGTTCTTC	CASSLRDRSYNEQFF
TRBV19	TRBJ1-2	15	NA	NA	TGTGCCAGTAGTCCCCCGCCCGGAGCTAACTATGGCTACACCTTC	CASSPPPGANYGYTF
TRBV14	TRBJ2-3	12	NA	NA	TGTGCCAGCAGCCCCCAGACAGATACGCAGTATTTT	CASSPQTDTQYF
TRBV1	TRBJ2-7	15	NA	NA	NA	CTSSQVAGGNYEQYF
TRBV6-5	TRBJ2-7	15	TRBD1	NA	TGTGCCAGCAGACCTAGGACAGGGGGCTCCTACGAGCAGTACTTC	CASRPRTGGSYEQYF
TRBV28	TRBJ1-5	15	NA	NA	TGTGCCAGCAGGAGCCAGGGTTTCAGGAATCAGCCCCAGCATTTT	CASRSQGFRNQPQHF
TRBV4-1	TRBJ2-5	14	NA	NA	TGCGCCAGCAGCCAAGAGGGGGAGGAAGAGACCCAGTACTTC	CASSQEGEEETQYF
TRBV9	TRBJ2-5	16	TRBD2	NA	TGTGCCAGCAGCGTCGGTAGGACTAGGACGGGGGAGACCCAGTACTTC	CASSVGRTRTGETQYF
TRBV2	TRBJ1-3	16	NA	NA	TGTGCCAGCAGTGAAGCTTGGGCAGGGGACGGAAACACCATATATTTT	CASSEAWAGDGNTIYF
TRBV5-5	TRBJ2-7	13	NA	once	TGTGCCAGCAGCTTGAGGCAGGGAGGCGAGCAGTACTTC	CASSLRQGGEQYF
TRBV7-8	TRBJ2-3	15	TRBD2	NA	TGTGCCAGCAGCTTATGGGAGGGGACCACAGATACGCAGTATTTT	CASSLWEGTTDTQYF
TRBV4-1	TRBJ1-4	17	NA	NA	TGCGCCAGCAGCCAAGATCGTAGGGAGGTATTGAGAGAAAAACTGTTTTTT	CASSQDRREVLREKLFF
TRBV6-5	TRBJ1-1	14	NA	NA	TGTGCCAGCAGTCGCCGGGAGGCGAACACTGAAGCTTTCTTT	CASSRREANTEAFF
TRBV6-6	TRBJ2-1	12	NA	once	TGTGCCAGCACCTTGCAGGGGAATGAGCAGTTCTTC	CASTLQGNEQFF
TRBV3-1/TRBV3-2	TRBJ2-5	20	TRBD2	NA	TGTGCCAGCAGCGCAACCCCACTTACTAGCGGGGGGTTAGGGAAAGAGACCCAGTACTTC	CASSATPLTSGGLGKETQYF
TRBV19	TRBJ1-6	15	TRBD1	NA	TGTGCCAGTAGCCGGACAGGGGGCGGTAATTCACCCCTCCACTTT	CASSRTGGGNSPLHF
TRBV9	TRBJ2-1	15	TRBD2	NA	TGTGCCAGCAGCGGGAGAGGTAGCGGGAGCGATGAGCAGTTCTTC	CASSGRGSGSDEQFF
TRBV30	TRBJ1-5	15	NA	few	TGTGCCTGGAGTGTTCGGGGAGGGGGCAATCAGCCCCAGCATTTT	CAWSVRGGGNQPQHF
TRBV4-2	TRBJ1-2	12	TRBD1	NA	TGTGCCAGCAGCCCTGAGGGGGCCGGCTACACCTTC	CASSPEGAGYTF